This passage covers 20 T cell receptor beta chains from one sample sequenced in a study of tumor-infiltrating lymphocytes in primary liver carcinoma. TCR beta cDNA was made from around 460 ng total RNA with a constant-region primer. What produced the TCR beta libraries was three nested multiplex PCR rounds using slightly modified ARM-PCR. The first two PCR rounds used TRBV1-TRBV30 forward primers with a C-beta reverse primer, nine to ten cycles each. TCRdb passed the multiplex PCR reads through MiXCR, listing each CDR3 protein once. This sample has around 330,000 distinct CDR3 sequences; about 62% occur once, and the top ten carry roughly 9%. The source of the blood RNA was unsorted whole blood, and germline DNA was extracted as well. Sequences were obtained from peripheral blood. These TCRs come from a man in his forties with primary liver carcinoma and hepatitis B virus infection.

This clonotype was recorded a few times. This chain joins TRBV5-1 and TRBJ2-1; 7 nucleotides line up with TRBD2. J lost 6 bases, V lost 0 bases, and 9 bases had no gene match. The germline CDR1 and CDR2 sequences are SGHRS and YFSETQ. CDR3 length: 16 residues. The CDR3 loop reads CASSLVSAGAFNEQFF. The DNA of the CDR3 is TGCGCCAGCAGCTTGGTATCGGCGGGAGCATTCAATGAGCAGTTCTTC. The whole variable domain, remainder taken from reference TRBV5-1 and TRBJ2-1, is KAGVTQTPRYLIKTRGQQVTLSCSPISGHRSVSWYQQTPGQGLQFLFEYFSETQRNKGNFPGRFSGRQFSNSRSEMNVSTLELGDSALYLCASSLVSAGAFNEQFFGPGTRLTVL.

V and J are TRBV7-9 and TRBJ2-3; 7 bases fit TRBD2. CDR1 SEHNR and CDR2 FQNEAQ come from the germline V gene (reference sequence). This CDR3 contains 16 residues. Losses at the gene ends were 8 bases for V and 6 bases for J; bases not matched to a gene: 17. The CDR3, as DNA: TGTGCCAGCGGCCCAGGCCGACTAGTGGGAGGGGATACGCAGTATTTT. It translates to CASGPGRLVGGDTQYF.

This clonotype was detected many times. This rearrangement joins TRBV6-2 or TRBV6-3 to TRBJ2-3, with 7 bases lining up with TRBD2. CDR1 and CDR2 from the germline V gene are MNHEY and SVGEGT. This CDR3 has 14 residues. After removal of 4 bases from V and 0 bases from J, the junction contained 1 base not matched to a gene. The CDR3 sequence is CASSSAGSTDTQYF. CDR3 coding DNA: TGTGCCAGCAGTTCAGCGGGAAGCACAGATACGCAGTATTTT.

Details on this clonotype: As the CDR3 is not closed by the conserved phenylalanine or tryptophan, this likely results from a read error. The chain is built from TRBV29-1 and TRBJ1-1; the D gene is possibly TRBD1 (5 bases). Per the germline V gene, CDR1 is SQVTM and CDR2 is ANQGSEA. This CDR3 has 15 residues. The CDR3 protein is CSIEPGWAMNTEAFS. DNA of the CDR3: TGCAGCATTGAACCAGGGTGGGCGATGAACACTGAAGCTTTCTCT.

To note about this clonotype: A much larger clone differs from this one at a single base, so this may be a read error. The rearrangement links TRBV12-3 or TRBV12-4 to TRBJ2-2, with unresolved D. The CDR3 spans 15 residues. For the CDR3, the DNA is TGTGCCAACAGTTTCCGAATCGCGAACACCGGGGAGCTGTTTTTT. This translates into CANSFRIANTGELFF.

This clonotype was recorded at least ten times. One junction end disagrees with the germline gene, perhaps due to a read error. The chain recombines TRBV10-2 with TRBJ1-1; D may be TRBD1 (6 bases). This CDR3 comprises 14 residues. Germline values: CDR1 WSHSY, CDR2 SAAADI. This chain's CDR3 is CASSPQGGNTEAFF. CDR3 DNA: TGTGCCAGCAGCCCTCAAGGGGGGAACACTGAAGCTTTCTTT.

The CDR3 DNA sequence: TGTGCCAGCAGCCAAGCGACGGGAGGGCCTTTCGATGAGCAGTTCTTC. Protein sequence: CASSQATGGPFDEQFF. The chain is built from TRBV4-2 and TRBJ2-1; TRBD2 agrees at 8 bases. This CDR3 is built from 16 residues. Germline assignment: CDR1 LGHNA and CDR2 YNFKEQ. The ends lost 1 base at V and 8 bases at J; junction bases unmatched: 10.

This clonotype was recorded at least ten times. The chain recombines TRBV4-3 with TRBJ2-2; 7 positions agree with TRBD2. Trimming cost V 6 bases and J 3 bases; bases outside gene matches: 4. Germline V lookup: CDR1 LGHNA, CDR2 YSLEER. The CDR3 covers 14 residues. The CDR3 sequence: CASRTSADTGELFF. CDR3 coding DNA: TGCGCCAGCAGAACTAGCGCCGACACCGGGGAGCTGTTTTTT.

Concerning this clonotype: This may be a read error: a much more frequent sequence differs by one nucleotide. The CDR3 is CASSQDSDRGVQPQHF. CDR3 coding DNA: TGCGCCAGCAGCCAAGATTCGGACAGGGGTGTTCAGCCCCAGCATTTT. This chain connects TRBV4-1 to TRBJ1-5; TRBD1 agrees at 9 bases. This CDR3 is 16 amino acids long. Germline lookup yields CDR1 MGHRA and CDR2 YSYEKL. The junction had 6 bases not matched to a gene; V was cut back by 0 bases and J by 6 bases.

This clonotype was detected ten times or more. V gene TRBV12-3 or TRBV12-4 combines with J gene TRBJ2-1, with TRBD2 matching 8 bases. With V trimmed by 6 bases and J by 8 bases, 9 bases remained unmatched. CDR3 size: 14 residues. CDR3 sequence (DNA): TGTGCCAGCAGATCGAGAGCGGGAGCGTATGAGCAGTTCTTC. Protein: CASRSRAGAYEQFF.

This clonotype was observed once. The germline gene is not matched at one end of the junction; a read error may be the cause. The chain recombines TRBV11-2 with TRBJ2-5; D remains unclear. CDR1 and CDR2 (germline): SGHAT, FQNNGV. The CDR3 runs to 15 residues. CDR3 residues: CASSLASGPQETKYF. The CDR3 nucleotides read TGTGCCAGCAGCTTAGCGTCCGGGCCTCAAGAGACCAAGTACTTC.

As concerns this clonotype: This may stem from a read error, because a much larger clone lies one nucleotide away. The V gene is TRBV6-5, the J gene TRBJ2-5, with D perhaps TRBD1 or TRBD2 (5 bases each). The CDR3 has 16 amino acids. Looked up from germline, CDR1 is MNHEY and CDR2 is SVGAGI. The CDR3 reads CASSSPRSGDQETQYF. Written as DNA, the CDR3 is TGTGCCAGCAGTTCCCCCCGTTCTGGGGACCAGGAGACCCAGTACTTC.

Turning to this clonotype: The CDR3 does not close with the conserved phenylalanine or tryptophan, likely indicating a read error. This chain joins TRBV29-1 and TRBJ2-7; 13 bases fit TRBD2. This CDR3 contains 13 residues. V lost 6 bases to trimming and J lost 7 bases; unmatched junction nucleotides: 6. From germline, CDR1 is SQVTM and CDR2 ANQGSEA. The CDR3 coding sequence is TGCAGCGTCGGGACTAGCGGGATGTATGAGCAGTACCTC. Translation gives CSVGTSGMYEQYL.

As for this clonotype: The junction departs from germline at one end; a sequencing error may be responsible. The chain combines TRBV11-2 with TRBJ2-2; 8 bases are a match to TRBD1. Per germline, CDR1 SGHAT and CDR2 FQNNGV. CDR3 length: 15 amino acids. The CDR3 DNA reads as TGTGCCAGCAGCCTAAGAAGGACAGGGACCGGGGAGCTGCTTTTT. Its protein product is CASSLRRTGTGELLF.

Only one count was recorded for this clonotype. The CDR3 does not close with the conserved phenylalanine or tryptophan, likely indicating a read error. The V gene is TRBV4-3, the J gene TRBJ2-7; D call uncertain. Germline CDR1 is LGHNA and CDR2 is YSLEER. CDR3 length equals 14 residues. The chain's CDR3 is CASSQDRQTYEQYS. DNA for the CDR3: TGCGCCAGTAGCCAAGATCGCCAGACCTACGAGCAGTACTCC.

About this clonotype: This may come from a read error, since a much larger clone is one base off. The V call is TRBV12-3 or TRBV12-4, the J call TRBJ2-7, with a possible D match to TRBD2 (5 bases). The CDR3 has 11 amino acids. Trimming cost V 5 bases and J 6 bases, with 8 bases left between them. CDR3 bases: TGTGCCAGCAGTATAACTAGCGAGCAGTACTTC. Translating it yields CASSITSEQYF.

Turning to this clonotype: Given the absence of the conserved phenylalanine or tryptophan at the CDR3 end, a read error is likely. The V and J genes are TRBV28 and TRBJ2-3; 10 bases are a match to TRBD1. The CDR3 runs to 16 residues. Germline lookup yields CDR1 MDHEN and CDR2 SYDVKM. Germline trimming cut 5 bases from V and 4 bases from J; bases unmatched to any gene: 9. This CDR3 is CASSTSSGTGADTQYY. The CDR3 DNA sequence: TGTGCCAGCAGTACGTCTTCTGGGACAGGGGCAGATACGCAGTATTAT.

Concerning this clonotype itself: Being one base from a much bigger clone, this may be a read error. The V call is TRBV6-1, the J call TRBJ1-2, with D unclear. The CDR3 is made up of 11 amino acids. Germline values: CDR1 MNHNS, CDR2 SASEGT. V lost 8 bases, J lost 4 bases, and 8 bases lay in between. DNA for the CDR3: TGTGCCAGCGTGATCGGCTATGGCTACACCTTC. This sequence encodes CASVIGYGYTF.

About this clonotype: A much larger clone differs by one base, so this may be a read error. The gene calls are TRBV6-1 and TRBJ2-3; 9 bases are shared with TRBD2. The germline gives CDR1 MNHNS, CDR2 SASEGT. This CDR3 has 16 residues. This CDR3 is CASGEYSGRRTDTQYF. In DNA form, the CDR3 reads TGTGCCAGCGGTGAGTACAGCGGGAGGCGCACAGATACGCAGTATTTT.

The V call is TRBV11-2, the J call TRBJ2-5; D is uncertain. The CDR3 has 14 residues. Between the trimmed V and J ends, which lost 4 bases and 2 bases, there was a span of 11 bases. CDR1 and CDR2 (germline): SGHAT, FQNNGV. This CDR3 is CASSSDGPQETQYF. CDR3 DNA: TGTGCCAGCAGCTCGGACGGTCCACAAGAGACCCAGTACTTC.